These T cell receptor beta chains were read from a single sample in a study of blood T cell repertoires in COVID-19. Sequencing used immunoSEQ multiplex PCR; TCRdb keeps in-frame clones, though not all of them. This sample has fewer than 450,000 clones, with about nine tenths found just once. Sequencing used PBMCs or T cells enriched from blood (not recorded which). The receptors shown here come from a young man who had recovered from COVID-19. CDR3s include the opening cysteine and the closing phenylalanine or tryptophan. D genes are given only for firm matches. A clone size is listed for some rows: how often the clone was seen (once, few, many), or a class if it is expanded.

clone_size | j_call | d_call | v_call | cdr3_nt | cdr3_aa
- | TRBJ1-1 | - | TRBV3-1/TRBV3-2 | TGTGCCAGCAGCTTCGGTCGGAACACTGAAGCTTTCTTT | CASSFGRNTEAFF
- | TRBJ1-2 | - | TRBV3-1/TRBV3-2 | TGTGCCAGCAGCCACCCCCTGGGCGGCTACACCTTC | CASSHPLGGYTF
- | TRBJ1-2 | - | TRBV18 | TGTGCCAGCTCACCAGAGGGGGACTATGGCTACACCTTC | CASSPEGDYGYTF
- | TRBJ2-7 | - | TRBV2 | TGTGCCAGCAGGGTACAGCCAGTTTCAGACGAGCAGTACTTC | CASRVQPVSDEQYF
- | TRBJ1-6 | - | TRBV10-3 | TGTGCCATCAGTGAAACTCCTGATTCACCCCTCCACTTT | CAISETPDSPLHF
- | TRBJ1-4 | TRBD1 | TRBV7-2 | TGTGCCAGCAGCCGCGGACAGGGCTATGAAAAACTGTTTTTT | CASSRGQGYEKLFF
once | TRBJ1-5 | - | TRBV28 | TGTGCCAGCAGTATGGGAGGGCAGCCCCAGCATTTT | CASSMGGQPQHF
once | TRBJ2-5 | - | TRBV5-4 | TGTGCCAGCAGCCCATTGGAGGGAGGCCAAGAGACCCAGTACTTC | CASSPLEGGQETQYF
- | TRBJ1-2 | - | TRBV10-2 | TGCGCCAGCAACCCGGTCGGGTTGACCTTATATGGCTACACCTTC | CASNPVGLTLYGYTF
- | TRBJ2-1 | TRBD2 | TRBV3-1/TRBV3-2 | TGTGCCAGCAGCCAAGAGGGCCTAGCGGGACCCAATGAGCAGTTCTTC | CASSQEGLAGPNEQFF
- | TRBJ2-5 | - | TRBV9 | TGTGCCAGCAGCGTAGGTGTTCTCCAAGAGACCCAGTACTTC | CASSVGVLQETQYF
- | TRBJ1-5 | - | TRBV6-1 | TGTGCCAGCAGTGAAGAAGGACTTAGTCAGCCCCAGCATTTT | CASSEEGLSQPQHF
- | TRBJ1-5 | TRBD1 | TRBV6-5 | TGTGCCATCAACAGGGGAGACAGCAATCAGCCCCAGCATTTT | CAINRGDSNQPQHF
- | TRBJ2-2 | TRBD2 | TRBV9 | TGTGCCAGCAGCGCGGGACTAGCGGGAGGGCCCGGCGGGGAGCTGTTTTTT | CASSAGLAGGPGGELFF
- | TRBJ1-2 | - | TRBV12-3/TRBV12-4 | TGTGCCAGCCGCGACTGGGTGGGTGGCTACACCTTC | CASRDWVGGYTF
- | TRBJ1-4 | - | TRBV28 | TGTGCCAGCAGTTTTTTGAGCGGAGGGGTAGCTGAAAAACTGTTTTTT | CASSFLSGGVAEKLFF
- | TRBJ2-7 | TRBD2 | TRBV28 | TGTGCCAGCCTGGAGGCTAGCGGGACCGAGCAGTACTTC | CASLEASGTEQYF
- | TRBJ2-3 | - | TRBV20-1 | TGCAGTGCCCGGACAGATACGCAGTATTTT | CSARTDTQYF
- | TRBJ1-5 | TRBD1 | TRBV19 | TGTGCCAGTAGTATCAAAACAGGGGCGGGCAATCAGCCCCAGCATTTT | CASSIKTGAGNQPQHF
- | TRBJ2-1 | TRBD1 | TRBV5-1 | TGCGCCAGCAGCCCGGGACAGGGCGGTATAAATGAGCAGTTCTTC | CASSPGQGGINEQFF
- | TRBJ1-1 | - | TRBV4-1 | TGCGCCAGCAGCCAAGAGTATGGACAGCTCCCAAGGGGAGCTTTCTTT | CASSQEYGQLPRGAFF
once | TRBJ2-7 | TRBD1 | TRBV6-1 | TGTGCCAGCAGTGACCAGAACAGGGGGGACGAGCAGTACTTC | CASSDQNRGDEQYF
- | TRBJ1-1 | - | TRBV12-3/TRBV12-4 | TGTGCCAGCAAGCGGTGGAACACTGAAGCTTTCTTT | CASKRWNTEAFF
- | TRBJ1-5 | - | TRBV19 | TGTGCCAGTACCCACGCCGACAGGAGCAATCAGCCCCAGCATTTT | CASTHADRSNQPQHF
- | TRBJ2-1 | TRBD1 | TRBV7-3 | TGTGCCAGCAGCTTCGACAGGGCGAGTTACAATGAGCAGTTCTTC | CASSFDRASYNEQFF
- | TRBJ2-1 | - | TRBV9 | TGTGCCAGCAGCGTAGATGCGGGGGCGGGAAATGAGCAGTTCTTC | CASSVDAGAGNEQFF
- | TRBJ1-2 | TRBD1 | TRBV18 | TGTGCCAGCTCACCCGAAAGGACAGGGAATGGCTACACCTTC | CASSPERTGNGYTF
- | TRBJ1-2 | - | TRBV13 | TGTGCCAGCAGCCCTGGGCGGGGGAAAAACTATGGCTACACCTTC | CASSPGRGKNYGYTF
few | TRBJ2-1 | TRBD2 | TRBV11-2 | TGTGCCAGCAGCTTAGCGGGAGGAGTAGCTTACAATGAGCAGTTCTTC | CASSLAGGVAYNEQFF
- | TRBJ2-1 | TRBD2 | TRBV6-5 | TGTGCCAGCAGCCTCGGGAGGCCCCCCTACAATGAGCAGTTCTTC | CASSLGRPPYNEQFF
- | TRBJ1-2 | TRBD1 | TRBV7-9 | TGTGCCAGCAGCTTAATGCGTGGACAGGGGGATGGCTACACCTTC | CASSLMRGQGDGYTF
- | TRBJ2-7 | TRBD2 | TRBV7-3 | TGTGCCAGCAGCTTGACTAGCGGAGCCTACGAGCAGTACTTC | CASSLTSGAYEQYF
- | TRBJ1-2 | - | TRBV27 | TGTGCCAGCAGTCTACTCACAGGGTCTTCGGGCTACACCTTC | CASSLLTGSSGYTF
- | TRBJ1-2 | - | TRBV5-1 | TGCGCCAGCAGCCCGGGAGGAGAGTACTATGGCTACACCTTC | CASSPGGEYYGYTF
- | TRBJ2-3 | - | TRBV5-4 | TGTGCCAGCAGCTTGGAGCCCACAGATACGCAGTATTTT | CASSLEPTDTQYF
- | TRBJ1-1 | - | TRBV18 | TGTGCCAGCTCACCTAGGGAGACTGAAGCTTTCTTT | CASSPRETEAFF
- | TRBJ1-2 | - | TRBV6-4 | TGTGCCAGCAGTGCGGCCAGGGGCTATGGCTACACCTTC | CASSAARGYGYTF
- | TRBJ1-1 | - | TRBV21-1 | TGTGCCAGCAGCAAAGTTGCGTCGGCTTTCTTT | CASSKVASAFF
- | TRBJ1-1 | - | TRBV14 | TGTGCCAGCAGCCAATCGGGGTATGATGAAGCTTTCTTT | CASSQSGYDEAFF
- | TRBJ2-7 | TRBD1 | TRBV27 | TGTGCCAGCAGTTATTACAGGGGGTACGAGCAGTACTTC | CASSYYRGYEQYF
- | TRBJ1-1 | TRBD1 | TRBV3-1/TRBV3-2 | TGTGCCAGTACCGGGACAGGGACAATGAACACTGAAGCTTTCTTT | CASTGTGTMNTEAFF
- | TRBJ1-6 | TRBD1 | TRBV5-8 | TGTGCCAGCAGCTCCGGGACAGCGAATTCACCCCTCCACTTT | CASSSGTANSPLHF
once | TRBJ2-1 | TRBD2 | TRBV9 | TGTGCCAGCAGCACCGGGACTACCAGCTCCTACAATGAGCAGTTCTTC | CASSTGTTSSYNEQFF